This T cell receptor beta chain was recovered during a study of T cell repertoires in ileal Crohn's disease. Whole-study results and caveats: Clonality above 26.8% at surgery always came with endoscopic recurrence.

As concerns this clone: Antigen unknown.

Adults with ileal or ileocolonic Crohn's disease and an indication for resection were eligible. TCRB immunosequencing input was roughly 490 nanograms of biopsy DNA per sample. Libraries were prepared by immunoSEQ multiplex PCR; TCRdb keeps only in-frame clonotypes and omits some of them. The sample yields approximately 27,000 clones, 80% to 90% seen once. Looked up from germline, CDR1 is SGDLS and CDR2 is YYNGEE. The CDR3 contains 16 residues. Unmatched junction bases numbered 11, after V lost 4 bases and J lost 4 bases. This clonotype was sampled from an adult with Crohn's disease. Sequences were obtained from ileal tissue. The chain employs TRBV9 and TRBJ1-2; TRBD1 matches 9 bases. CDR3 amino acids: CASSPGPGQGSYGYTF. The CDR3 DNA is TGTGCCAGCAGCCCCGGGCCGGGACAGGGTTCCTATGGCTACACCTTC.